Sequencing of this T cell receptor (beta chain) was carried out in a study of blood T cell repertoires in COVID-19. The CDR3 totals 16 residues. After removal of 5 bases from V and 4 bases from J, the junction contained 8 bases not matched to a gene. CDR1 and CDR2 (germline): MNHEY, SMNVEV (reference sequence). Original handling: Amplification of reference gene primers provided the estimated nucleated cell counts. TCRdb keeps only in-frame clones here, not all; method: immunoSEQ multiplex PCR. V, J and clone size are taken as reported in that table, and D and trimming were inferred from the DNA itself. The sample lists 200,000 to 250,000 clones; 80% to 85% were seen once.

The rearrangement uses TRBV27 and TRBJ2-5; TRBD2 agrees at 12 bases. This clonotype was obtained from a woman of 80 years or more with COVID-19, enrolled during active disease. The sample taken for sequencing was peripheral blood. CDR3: CASSNPSGGGRETQYF. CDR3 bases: TGTGCCAGCAGTAACCCTAGCGGGGGGGGTCGAGAGACCCAGTACTTC.